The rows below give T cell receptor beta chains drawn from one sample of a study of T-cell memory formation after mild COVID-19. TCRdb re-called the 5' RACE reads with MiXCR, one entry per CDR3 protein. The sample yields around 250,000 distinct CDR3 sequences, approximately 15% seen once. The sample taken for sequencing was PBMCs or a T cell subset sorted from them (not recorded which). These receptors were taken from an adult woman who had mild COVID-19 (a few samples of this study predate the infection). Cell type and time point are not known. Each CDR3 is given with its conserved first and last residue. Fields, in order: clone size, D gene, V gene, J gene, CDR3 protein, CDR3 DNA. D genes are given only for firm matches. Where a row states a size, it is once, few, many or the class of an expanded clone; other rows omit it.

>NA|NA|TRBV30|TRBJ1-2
CAWRYQRGYTF
TGTGCCTGGAGGTATCAGCGCGGCTACACCTTC
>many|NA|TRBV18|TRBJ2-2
CASSPSKASTGELFF
TGTGCCAGCTCACCATCGAAGGCCTCGACCGGGGAGCTGTTTTTT
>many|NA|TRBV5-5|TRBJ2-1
CASSLVHNEQFF
TGTGCCAGCAGCTTGGTGCACAATGAGCAGTTCTTC
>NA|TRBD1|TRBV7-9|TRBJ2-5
CASSQGAQGETQYF
TGTGCCAGCAGCCAAGGGGCACAGGGGGAGACCCAGTACTTC
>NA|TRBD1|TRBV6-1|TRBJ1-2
CASSETGTGVYGYTF
TGTGCCAGCAGTGAAACCGGGACAGGGGTTTATGGCTACACCTTC
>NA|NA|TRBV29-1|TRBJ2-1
CSVEADSGTVDEQFF
TGCAGCGTTGAGGCAGATAGCGGGACAGTCGATGAGCAGTTCTTC
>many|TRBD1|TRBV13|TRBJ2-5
CASSLDRVRETQYF
TGTGCCAGCAGCCTAGACAGGGTCAGGGAGACCCAGTACTTC
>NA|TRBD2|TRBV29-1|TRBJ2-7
CSVLIRPQGLSYEQYF
TGCAGCGTACTTATCCGACCTCAGGGACTATCCTACGAGCAGTACTTC
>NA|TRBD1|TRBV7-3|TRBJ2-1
CASSAPGQGLGSYNEQFF
TGTGCCAGCAGCGCCCCGGGACAGGGCTTGGGTTCCTACAATGAGCAGTTCTTC
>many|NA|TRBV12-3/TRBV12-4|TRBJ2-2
CASSSWINTGELFF
TGTGCCAGCAGTTCCTGGATAAACACCGGGGAGCTGTTTTTT
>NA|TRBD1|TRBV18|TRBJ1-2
CASSPRKGALTYGYTF
TGTGCCAGCTCACCACGGAAGGGGGCCCTGACCTATGGCTACACCTTC
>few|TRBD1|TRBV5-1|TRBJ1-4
CASSRQGIGTNEKLFF
TGCGCCAGCAGCCGACAGGGGATTGGGACTAATGAAAAACTGTTTTTT
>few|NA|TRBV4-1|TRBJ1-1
CASSQGSVMNTEAFF
TGCGCCAGCAGCCAAGGTTCAGTCATGAACACTGAAGCTTTCTTT
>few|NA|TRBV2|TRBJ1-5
CASSVGQGANQPQHF
TGTGCCAGCAGTGTAGGCCAGGGCGCCAATCAGCCCCAGCATTTT
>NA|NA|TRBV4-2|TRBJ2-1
CASSQEGGGPSEQFF
TGTGCCAGCAGCCAAGAAGGGGGGGGGCCTAGTGAGCAGTTCTTC
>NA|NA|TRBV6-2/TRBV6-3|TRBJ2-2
CASRDSSNTGELFF
TGTGCCAGCAGGGACAGTTCAAACACCGGGGAGCTGTTTTTT
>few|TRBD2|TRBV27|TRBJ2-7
CASSFSGRVYEQYF
TGTGCCAGCAGTTTTTCGGGGAGGGTCTACGAGCAGTACTTC
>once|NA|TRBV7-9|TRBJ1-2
CASSPGARGARIGYTF
TGTGCCAGCAGCCCGGGAGCCCGGGGGGCGAGGATCGGCTACACCTTC
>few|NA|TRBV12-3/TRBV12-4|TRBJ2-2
CASSGQLTGELFF
TGTGCCAGCAGTGGACAACTAACCGGGGAGCTGTTTTTT
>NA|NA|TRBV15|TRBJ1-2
CATSGSGRVYGYTF
TGTGCCACCAGCGGCTCCGGACGGGTCTATGGCTACACCTTC
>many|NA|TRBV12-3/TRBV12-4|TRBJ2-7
CASSLASDEQYF
TGTGCCAGCAGTTTAGCTAGCGACGAGCAGTACTTC
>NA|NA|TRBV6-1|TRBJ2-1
CASRRNGAHNEQFF
TGTGCAAGCAGGCGGAATGGCGCCCACAATGAGCAGTTCTTC